This TCR beta chain comes out of a study of blood T cell repertoires in COVID-19. Method: immunoSEQ multiplex PCR; TCRdb's copy keeps in-frame clones and lacks some. The sample lists around 200,000 clones, under 85% occurring once. A few counts support this clone. Trimming removed 4 bases at V and 6 bases at J, with 13 bases between. Germline values: CDR1 SGHDT, CDR2 YYEEEE. This CDR3 is 13 amino acids long. The sequencing input was peripheral blood. The rearrangement uses TRBV5-6 and TRBJ1-2, with D uncertain. The TCR originated in a woman aged 25 to 39 with COVID-19, enrolled during active disease. CDR3 amino acids: CASSPWPGDGYTF. DNA for the CDR3: TGTGCCAGCAGCCCCTGGCCGGGTGATGGCTACACCTTC.